A selection of T cell receptor beta chains follows, all from one sample in a study of a mutant IDH1 vaccine in newly diagnosed glioma. No antigen has been identified for these receptors. Generated by immunoSEQ multiplex PCR, the TCRdb table keeps only in-frame clones and is missing some. The sample has tens of thousands of clones; about 81% are singletons. Sequenced here: PBMCs, sampled from a glioma patient whose treatment included an IDH1 peptide vaccine. Receptors originate from a woman aged 30 to 39 with glioma. Some clones in this sample may be carry-over from other donors' samples. CDR3s include the opening cysteine and the closing phenylalanine or tryptophan. The order of the fields is D gene, clone size, V gene, J gene, CDR3 protein, CDR3 DNA. A D gene is named only where the DNA matches it firmly. The size entry is marked missing in some rows and otherwise reads once, few, many or a size class.

TRBD2	.	TRBV10-2	TRBJ2-1	CASSEGGRGYNEQFF	TGCGCCAGCAGTGAAGGCGGGAGGGGCTACAATGAGCAGTTCTTC
TRBD2	once	TRBV9	TRBJ2-3	CASSAVAASGRTDTQYF	TGTGCCAGCAGCGCCGTCGCGGCTAGCGGGAGAACAGATACGCAGTATTTT
TRBD2	.	TRBV4-1	TRBJ2-7	CASSQNLLAGRNEQYF	TGCGCCAGCAGCCAAAACCTACTAGCGGGACGCAACGAGCAGTACTTC
TRBD2	.	TRBV4-1	TRBJ2-2	CASSQLPAGAGGVAGELFF	TGCGCCAGCAGCCAACTCCCTGCGGGAGCGGGAGGAGTGGCCGGGGAGCTGTTTTTT
.	.	TRBV5-1	TRBJ2-5	CASSLKETQYF	TGCGCCAGCAGCCTAAAGGAGACCCAGTACTTC
TRBD1	once	TRBV19	TRBJ1-1	CASSIDWDRNTEAFF	TGTGCCAGTAGTATAGATTGGGACAGGAACACTGAAGCTTTCTTT
TRBD2	.	TRBV29-1	TRBJ2-2	CSVAGWASGAGNTGELFF	TGCAGCGTTGCGGGCTGGGCTAGCGGGGCCGGGAACACCGGGGAGCTGTTTTTT
.	.	TRBV7-9	TRBJ2-5	CASSRLAGETQYF	TGTGCCAGCAGCCGTCTAGCTGGAGAGACCCAGTACTTC
.	.	TRBV4-2	TRBJ2-3	CASSQISAGAGDTQYF	TGTGCCAGCAGCCAAATCTCGGCCGGGGCCGGGGATACGCAGTATTTT
.	.	TRBV30	TRBJ1-4	CAWKEQGGNEKLFF	TGTGCCTGGAAAGAACAGGGAGGTAATGAAAAACTGTTTTTT
.	.	TRBV6-6	TRBJ1-1	CASSWETEAFF	TGTGCCAGCAGTTGGGAGACTGAAGCTTTCTTT
.	.	TRBV5-6	TRBJ2-3	CASSWGPKVADTQYF	TGTGCCAGCAGCTGGGGCCCTAAGGTGGCAGATACGCAGTATTTT
.	.	TRBV29-1	TRBJ1-2	CSVQQDTNYGYTF	TGCAGCGTCCAACAGGATACTAACTATGGCTACACCTTC
.	once	TRBV5-8	TRBJ1-2	CASSLKGVTFYGYTF	TGTGCCAGCAGCTTAAAAGGGGTCACGTTCTATGGCTACACCTTC
TRBD2	.	TRBV6-1	TRBJ2-7	CASSASTSGTHEQYF	TGTGCCAGCAGTGCTTCTACTAGCGGGACCCACGAGCAGTACTTC
TRBD2	.	TRBV9	TRBJ2-1	CASSVDELAVYNEQFF	TGTGCCAGCAGCGTAGACGAGCTAGCGGTGTACAATGAGCAGTTCTTC
.	.	TRBV2	TRBJ2-1	CASRVSPSSYNEQFF	TGTGCCAGCAGGGTTAGCCCGAGCTCCTACAATGAGCAGTTCTTC
TRBD1	.	TRBV29-1	TRBJ1-1	CSVFQGANTEAFF	TGCAGCGTTTTTCAGGGGGCGAACACTGAAGCTTTCTTT
.	.	TRBV18	TRBJ1-1	CASSPADRDTEAFF	TGTGCCAGCTCACCCGCTGACAGAGACACTGAAGCTTTCTTT
.	.	TRBV6-5	TRBJ2-7	CASSYSAPTYEQYF	TGTGCCAGCAGTTACAGCGCCCCGACTTACGAGCAGTACTTC
.	.	TRBV6-1	TRBJ1-5	CASREGPGNQPQHF	TGTGCCAGCAGGGAGGGTCCTGGCAATCAGCCCCAGCATTTT
TRBD1	.	TRBV6-1	TRBJ1-4	CASSVAGGGTTNEKLFF	TGTGCCAGCAGTGTGGCAGGGGGGGGGACAACTAATGAAAAACTGTTTTTT
.	.	TRBV5-4	TRBJ2-3	CASSFWTDDTDTQYF	TGTGCCAGCAGCTTCTGGACAGACGACACAGATACGCAGTATTTT
.	.	TRBV15	TRBJ2-1	CATSRGTQRGNEQFF	TGTGCCACCAGCAGAGGGACCCAAAGGGGGAATGAGCAGTTCTTC
.	few	TRBV7-6	TRBJ2-1	CASSFGTAQDLSYNEQFF	TGTGCCAGCAGCTTCGGGACTGCACAAGACCTCTCCTACAATGAGCAGTTCTTC
.	once	TRBV4-2	TRBJ2-2	CASSQEGISWDTGELFF	TGTGCCAGCAGCCAAGAAGGGATTAGCTGGGACACCGGGGAGCTGTTTTTT
TRBD2	.	TRBV9	TRBJ2-1	CASSASGRSYNEQFF	TGTGCCAGCAGCGCTAGCGGGCGCTCCTACAATGAGCAGTTCTTC
TRBD1	.	TRBV6-1	TRBJ2-2	CAGNRGTGELFF	TGTGCCGGGAACAGGGGCACCGGGGAGCTGTTTTTT
TRBD2	.	TRBV19	TRBJ2-4	CASASLGGGNIQYF	TGTGCCAGTGCCTCTCTGGGGGGGGGAAACATTCAGTACTTC
.	.	TRBV15	TRBJ1-1	CATSRNLLWGQNTEAFF	TGTGCCACCAGCAGAAACCTTCTATGGGGCCAGAACACTGAAGCTTTCTTT
.	.	TRBV2	TRBJ2-7	CASSEQLFSYEQYF	TGTGCCAGCAGTGAACAGCTCTTCTCCTACGAGCAGTACTTC
.	.	TRBV2	TRBJ2-4	CASSPPAGQRPHKNIQYF	TGTGCCAGCAGTCCGCCTGCGGGACAAAGGCCCCACAAAAACATTCAGTACTTC
.	.	TRBV7-9	TRBJ1-4	CASSLALGTLGEKLFF	TGTGCCAGCAGCTTAGCGCTCGGGACCCTGGGTGAAAAACTGTTTTTT
.	.	TRBV6-6	TRBJ1-1	CASSYLPGQRLPEAFF	TGTGCCAGCAGTTACCTTCCGGGACAAAGGCTTCCTGAAGCTTTCTTT
TRBD1	.	TRBV9	TRBJ1-1	CASSPGTGMNTEAFF	TGTGCCAGCAGTCCCGGGACAGGGATGAACACTGAAGCTTTCTTT
TRBD1	.	TRBV19	TRBJ2-5	CASSAGTGGPGETQYF	TGTGCCAGTAGTGCCGGGACAGGGGGACCTGGGGAGACCCAGTACTTC
TRBD1	.	TRBV30	TRBJ1-1	CAWSWQGATEAFF	TGTGCCTGGAGTTGGCAGGGGGCCACTGAAGCTTTCTTT
TRBD1	.	TRBV11-2	TRBJ1-1	CASSLSGRGAFF	TGTGCCAGCAGCCTATCGGGCAGGGGGGCTTTCTTT
.	once	TRBV6-5	TRBJ2-1	CASGEGSSYNEQFF	TGTGCCAGCGGAGAGGGAAGCTCCTACAATGAGCAGTTCTTC
TRBD1	.	TRBV6-1	TRBJ1-5	CASSPTGSSLQPQHF	TGTGCCAGCAGCCCGACAGGGTCTTCCCTCCAGCCCCAGCATTTT
.	.	TRBV28	TRBJ1-5	CASSLSVPSYNQPQHF	TGTGCCAGCAGTTTATCGGTCCCCAGTTATAATCAGCCCCAGCATTTT
.	.	TRBV13	TRBJ2-7	CASSSVGSSSYEQYF	TGTGCCAGCAGCTCCGTTGGGTCGAGCTCCTACGAGCAGTACTTC
TRBD2	few	TRBV9	TRBJ2-1	CASSHPHSGRGGNNEQFF	TGTGCCAGCAGCCATCCTCATAGCGGGAGGGGAGGGAACAATGAGCAGTTCTTC
.	few	TRBV7-6	TRBJ2-5	CASSLESRAQETQYF	TGTGCCAGCAGCTTAGAGTCCAGGGCCCAAGAGACCCAGTACTTC
.	.	TRBV5-5	TRBJ2-1	CASSPDTYNEQFF	TGTGCCAGCAGCCCGGACACATACAATGAGCAGTTCTTC
.	.	TRBV11-3	TRBJ2-7	CASSLGDSYEQYF	TGTGCCAGCAGCTTAGGCGACTCCTACGAGCAGTACTTC
.	.	TRBV28	TRBJ1-1	CASNLPIPEGSEAFF	TGTGCCAGCAACCTTCCGATCCCAGAGGGATCTGAAGCTTTCTTT
.	.	TRBV2	TRBJ2-5	CASSGQVQETQYF	TGTGCCAGCAGTGGACAGGTTCAAGAGACCCAGTACTTC
.	.	TRBV19	TRBJ1-2	CASSTTNYGYTF	TGTGCCAGTAGTACGACTAACTATGGCTACACCTTC
TRBD1	.	TRBV19	TRBJ1-1	CASSIGTGIPEAFF	TGTGCCAGTAGTATAGGGACAGGGATCCCTGAAGCTTTCTTT